This T cell receptor beta chain was sequenced in a study of T cells in Graves' hyperthyroidism and ophthalmopathy. Study in general: Peripheral blood was obtained at initial diagnosis, preceding any treatment. Study-level findings and limits: Most clonotypes expanded in the thyroid (above 0.001) were also present in blood. In validation, the model predicted ophthalmopathy. These predictions came a median about 6.5 months before onset.

Out of over 7.5 ml of fresh peripheral blood came the PBMCs. TCR beta CDR3 sequences were amplified from RNA transcripts. Researchers ran a first-round RT-PCR on the TCR CDR3 using the HTBI primer set. In TCRdb, the multiplex PCR reads were re-called with MiXCR into one record per CDR3 protein. The table includes 640,000 or so distinct CDR3 sequences, over 12% detected once. This clonotype was counted many times. What it binds is unknown. The CDR3 is made up of 14 amino acids. V was pared by 7 bases and J by 4 bases, with 17 bases between. CDR1 is MDHEN, CDR2 SYDVKM, per germline. The chain has TRBV28 and TRBJ2-7; no definite D call. The sample comprised blood. This clonotype originated in a woman aged 18-30 years with Graves' ophthalmopathy. CDR3 nucleotides: TGTGCCAGCACCCCCACGTTCAGAGCATACGAGCAGTACTTC. This gives the protein CASTPTFRAYEQYF.